The next 15 T cell receptor beta chains were all read from a single sample in a study of blood T cell repertoires in COVID-19. Data came from immunoSEQ multiplex PCR; TCRdb stores just in-frame clones and leaves some out. The data contain 30,000 or so clones, almost 85% of them singletons. The sample taken for sequencing was peripheral blood. The receptors were sampled from an elderly man with active or convalescent COVID-19.

This sequence joins TRBV4-2 and TRBJ2-1, with a possible D match to TRBD2 (7 bases). Germline V CDR1 and CDR2: LGHNA, YNFKEQ. Trimming took 1 base from V and 5 from J, leaving 21 bases between them. The CDR3 extends over 18 amino acids. The CDR3: CASSQGRGGSWGHNEQFF. DNA of the CDR3: TGTGCCAGCAGCCAAGGCCGAGGCGGGAGTTGGGGGCACAATGAGCAGTTCTTC.

V is TRBV6-5 and J is TRBJ1-5, with no clear D. CDR3 length: 13 residues. V was clipped by 2 bases and J by 6 bases, with 8 bases between them. Looked up from germline, CDR1 is MNHEY and CDR2 is SVGAGI. CDR3 coding DNA: TGTGCCAGCAGTTACGATGAGGGTCAGCCCCAGCATTTT. It translates to CASSYDEGQPQHF.

This chain links TRBV6-2 or TRBV6-3 with TRBJ2-5, with 9 bases aligning to TRBD2. Per the germline V gene, CDR1 is MNHEY and CDR2 is SVGEGT. CDR3 length equals 18 residues. The V and J ends lost 2 bases and 4 bases, in that order; junction bases with no gene match: 14. In DNA form, the CDR3 reads TGTGCCAGCAGTTACCCTTTTGGGAGCGGGAGGCTCCGAGAGACCCAGTACTTC. Encoded protein: CASSYPFGSGRLRETQYF.

The chain couples TRBV27 to TRBJ1-2; D not certain. Trimming left V 0 bases short and J 7 bases short, with 9 bases between. CDR3 length: 13 amino acids. Germline CDR1 is MNHEY and CDR2 is SMNVEV (reference sequence). The CDR3 DNA reads as TGTGCCAGCAGTTTATCCCTCAGTCTTGGCTACACCTTC. Protein product: CASSLSLSLGYTF.

The V call is TRBV4-3, the J call TRBJ2-5, with D unresolved. The V end lost 0 bases, the J end lost 3 bases, and 8 bases lay between the germline ends. Germline V gene data show CDR1 as LGHNA and CDR2 as YSLEER. The CDR3 is made up of 14 amino acids. CDR3 nucleotides: TGCGCCAGCAGCCAAGATTTAGCAAAAGAGACCCAGTACTTC. It translates to CASSQDLAKETQYF.

This clone was found a few times. V gene TRBV19 combines with J gene TRBJ1-1, with D unclear. Germline loops: CDR1 LNHDA, CDR2 SQIVND (reference sequence). The CDR3 is 15 amino acids. V was trimmed by 5 bases and J by 3 bases, leaving 16 bases between them. The CDR3 loop is CASSPAGIPYTEAFF. The CDR3 nucleotides are TGTGCCAGTAGTCCCGCCGGGATCCCTTACACTGAAGCTTTCTTT.

This CDR3 is CASSRTVLNTGELFF. CDR3 nucleotides: TGTGCCAGCAGTCGGACAGTACTAAACACCGGGGAGCTGTTTTTT. The J gene is TRBJ2-2, the V gene TRBV6-2 or TRBV6-3; a possible D gene is TRBD1 (6 bases). This CDR3 is 15 amino acids long. Trimming removed 5 bases from V and 2 bases from J, with 12 bases in between. Germline V gives CDR1 MNHEY, CDR2 SVGEGT.

The chain joins TRBV7-9 to TRBJ2-5; D ambiguous. Germline V gene data show CDR1 as SEHNR and CDR2 as FQNEAQ (reference sequence). The V end lost 4 bases, the J end lost 4 bases, and 4 bases lay between the germline ends. The CDR3 spans 11 residues. DNA of the CDR3: TGTGCCAGCAGCTCCCTAGAGACCCAGTACTTC. Encoded protein: CASSSLETQYF.

The chain joins TRBV12-3 or TRBV12-4 to TRBJ2-3; 9 bases are shared with TRBD1. The V and J ends lost 9 bases and 5 bases, in that order; junction bases with no gene match: 6. The CDR3 spans 13 residues. CDR3 in DNA: TGTGCCAGTAAACAGGGGGCGGGAGATACGCAGTATTTT. Protein product: CASKQGAGDTQYF.

This chain uses TRBV7-2 with TRBJ1-5; no reliable D call. The CDR3 has 15 amino acids. Trimming left V 5 bases short and J 7 bases short, with 18 bases between. Germline CDR1 and CDR2: SGHTA and FQGNSA. CDR3 residues: CASSTRTPADQPQHF. CDR3 sequence (DNA): TGTGCCAGCAGCACCCGGACTCCGGCGGACCAGCCCCAGCATTTT.

The rearrangement links TRBV11-2 to TRBJ1-1, with a weak D call TRBD1 (5 bases). This CDR3 contains 14 residues. Looked up from germline, CDR1 is SGHAT and CDR2 is FQNNGV. Trimming shortened V by 5 bases and J by 6 bases, and 16 bases separated the two germline ends. The CDR3 region has the DNA TGTGCCAGCAGCCCCGCGGGGGGGACCGCTGAAGCTTTCTTT. Translated: CASSPAGGTAEAFF.

V gene TRBV11-2 combines with J gene TRBJ1-1; no firm D call. With 5 bases removed from V and 3 bases from J, the gap between germline ends came to 13 bases. The CDR3 is made up of 14 amino acids. Germline values: CDR1 SGHAT, CDR2 FQNNGV. This chain's CDR3 is CASSTQIGDTEAFF. The DNA for the CDR3 is TGTGCCAGCAGCACCCAAATCGGGGACACTGAAGCTTTCTTT.

The chain carries TRBV10-1 and TRBJ2-7, with a weak D call TRBD1 (6 bases). Germline CDR1 WNHNN, CDR2 SYGVQD (reference sequence). The V gene lost 2 bases and the J gene lost 2 bases, with 7 bases spanning the gap. The CDR3 totals 13 residues. CDR3 residues: CASSEAGAYEQYF. The DNA of the CDR3 is TGCGCCAGCAGTGAGGCAGGGGCCTACGAGCAGTACTTC.

The rearrangement joins TRBV11-1 to TRBJ2-7, with a possible D match to TRBD2 (5 bases). Germline values: CDR1 SGHAT, CDR2 FQDESV (reference sequence). V was trimmed by 5 bases and J by 2 bases, leaving 16 bases between them. This CDR3 has 15 amino acids. The CDR3 DNA follows: TGTGCCAGCAGCCGACACGCGGACTCCCCCTACGAGCAGTACTTC. Protein sequence: CASSRHADSPYEQYF.

This clone was recorded a few times. The CDR3 sequence: CASSTQEGQPQHF. The CDR3 DNA is TGTGCCAGCAGCACGCAGGAGGGGCAGCCCCAGCATTTT. This chain connects TRBV6-4 to TRBJ1-5, with D perhaps matching TRBD1 (5 bases). From germline, CDR1 is MRHNA and CDR2 SNTAGT. Trimming stripped 6 bases from V and 7 bases from J, with 13 bases between. CDR3 length equals 13 residues.